A selection of T cell receptor beta chains follows, all from one sample in a study of blood T cell repertoires in COVID-19. Clones were sequenced by immunoSEQ multiplex PCR, and TCRdb holds only the in-frame ones, with some missing. The sample lists 150,000 to 200,000 clones, 80% seen once, with roughly 6.7% in the top ten. The specimen sequenced was peripheral blood. These receptors all stem from a man aged 60-69 years with acute or convalescent COVID-19. Both conserved end residues are part of each CDR3. A D gene is named only where the DNA matches it firmly. Only some rows state a clone size, as once, few, many or a class for expanded clones.

clone_size	j_call	v_call	d_call	cdr3_aa	cdr3_nt
NA	TRBJ2-3	TRBV2	TRBD1	CASRGDSGTDTQYF	TGTGCCAGCAGGGGGGACAGTGGCACAGATACGCAGTATTTT
NA	TRBJ2-1	TRBV5-5	TRBD2	CASSLVASGGAGVRNNEQFF	TGTGCCAGCAGCTTGGTGGCTAGCGGGGGGGCCGGGGTACGAAACAATGAGCAGTTCTTC
NA	TRBJ2-7	TRBV30	TRBD2	CAWSVKAGEVVGF	TGTGCCTGGAGTGTCAAAGCGGGAGAGGTCGTTGGGTTC
NA	TRBJ2-3	TRBV7-2	NA	CASSLAWGGGQDTQYF	TGTGCCAGCAGCTTAGCTTGGGGGGGCGGGCAAGATACGCAGTATTTT
few	TRBJ2-7	TRBV24-1	NA	CATSDSPYEQYF	TGTGCCACCAGTGATTCCCCATACGAGCAGTACTTC
NA	TRBJ1-2	TRBV6-5	NA	CASSSFGIGYDGYTF	TGTGCCAGCAGTTCCTTCGGGATCGGGTATGATGGCTACACCTTC
few	TRBJ2-2	TRBV30	NA	CAWSVHSGFSGELFF	TGTGCCTGGAGTGTACATTCAGGGTTCTCCGGGGAGCTGTTTTTT
NA	TRBJ2-7	TRBV7-2	NA	CASSLAPVPYEQYF	TGTGCCAGCAGCTTAGCTCCAGTTCCCTACGAGCAGTACTTC
few	TRBJ1-5	TRBV27	TRBD1	CASSLSPGTGREQPQHF	TGTGCCAGCAGTTTATCCCCCGGGACAGGGAGGGAGCAGCCCCAGCATTTT
NA	TRBJ2-7	TRBV12-5	TRBD1	CASGSPGQGIYEQYF	TGTGCTAGTGGTTCCCCGGGACAGGGGATCTACGAGCAGTACTTC
NA	TRBJ2-1	TRBV7-2	TRBD1	CASRGTGAYNEQFF	TGTGCCAGCAGAGGGACAGGAGCCTACAATGAGCAGTTCTTC
NA	TRBJ2-7	TRBV5-4	NA	CASSLTGSYEQYF	TGTGCCAGCAGCTTAACAGGGTCCTACGAGCAGTACTTC
once	TRBJ1-6	TRBV5-6	TRBD1	CASSFRTGLGSPLHF	TGTGCCAGCAGCTTTAGGACAGGTTTAGGTTCACCCCTCCACTTT
NA	TRBJ1-1	TRBV6-5	TRBD1	CASSKDRGYTEAFF	TGTGCCAGCAGTAAGGACAGGGGGTACACTGAAGCTTTCTTT
few	TRBJ1-1	TRBV3-1/TRBV3-2	TRBD1	CASSQEPARGFTEAFF	TGTGCCAGCAGCCAAGAGCCCGCCAGGGGGTTCACTGAAGCTTTCTTT
NA	TRBJ1-2	TRBV2	TRBD1	CASSSFLTGSNGYTF	TGTGCCAGCAGTTCCTTTTTGACAGGGAGCAATGGCTACACCTTC
NA	TRBJ1-4	TRBV3-1/TRBV3-2	TRBD1	CASSQTGTGNEKLFF	TGTGCCAGCAGCCAAACCGGGACAGGGAATGAAAAACTGTTTTTT
NA	TRBJ1-2	TRBV5-1	TRBD1	CASSLVPETGAGASGYTF	TGCGCCAGCAGCTTGGTTCCCGAGACAGGGGCGGGAGCGTCTGGCTACACCTTC
many	TRBJ2-7	TRBV6-6	TRBD1	CASSLTGDHYEQYF	TGTGCCAGCAGTTTGACAGGGGACCACTACGAGCAGTACTTC
NA	TRBJ1-2	TRBV6-5	NA	CASRRGANYGYTF	TGTGCCAGCCGGCGGGGGGCGAACTATGGCTACACCTTC
once	TRBJ2-7	TRBV21-1	NA	CASSSQTAGGRSHEQYF	TGTGCCAGCAGCAGTCAGACGGCGGGGGGGCGAAGCCACGAGCAGTACTTC
NA	TRBJ2-3	TRBV9	NA	CASSAPPVTDTQYF	TGTGCCAGCAGCGCCCCGCCGGTCACAGATACGCAGTATTTT
NA	TRBJ2-1	TRBV19	TRBD2	CASRRGGPYNEQFF	TGTGCCAGTAGGCGGGGGGGGCCCTACAATGAGCAGTTCTTC
NA	TRBJ2-6	TRBV23-1	NA	CASRSKQVSPGANVLTF	TGCGCCAGCAGATCCAAACAGGTTTCGCCTGGGGCCAACGTCCTGACTTTC
NA	TRBJ1-3	TRBV7-2	TRBD1	CASSLAGQGAGSTIYF	TGTGCCAGCAGCTTAGCCGGCCAGGGGGCCGGGAGCACCATATATTTT
NA	TRBJ2-5	TRBV29-1	TRBD2	CSVGLGTSGGETQYF	TGCAGCGTTGGGTTGGGGACTAGCGGGGGGGAGACCCAGTACTTC
NA	TRBJ1-2	TRBV28	NA	CASLSLAPGYGYTF	TGTGCCAGCCTAAGTCTAGCCCCTGGCTATGGCTACACCTTC
NA	TRBJ2-2	TRBV7-3	NA	CASSPTGDFRLNTGELFF	TGTGCCAGCAGCCCTACGGGGGACTTCCGACTAAACACCGGGGAGCTGTTTTTT
NA	TRBJ1-4	TRBV18	NA	CASSPPGTTGEKLFF	TGTGCCAGCTCACCACCCGGGACAACTGGCGAAAAACTGTTTTTT
once	TRBJ1-5	TRBV12-3/TRBV12-4	NA	CASSSTGNQPQHF	TGTGCCAGCAGTTCAACGGGGAATCAGCCCCAGCATTTT
NA	TRBJ1-1	TRBV7-9	TRBD1	CASSFDRVAEAFF	TGTGCCAGCAGCTTTGACAGGGTGGCTGAAGCTTTCTTT
NA	TRBJ2-1	TRBV9	NA	CASSPTGVLGEQFF	TGTGCCAGCAGCCCCACCGGTGTACTTGGTGAGCAGTTCTTC
NA	TRBJ2-7	TRBV6-7	NA	CASTASGAATYEQYF	TGTGCCAGCACAGCCTCAGGGGCAGCCACCTACGAGCAGTACTTC
NA	TRBJ2-1	TRBV19	NA	CASSIALPSYNEQFF	TGTGCCAGTAGTATTGCCCTACCCTCCTACAATGAGCAGTTCTTC
NA	TRBJ1-1	TRBV6-1	NA	CASSDPPGVEAFF	TGTGCCAGCAGTGATCCGCCAGGGGTAGAAGCTTTCTTT
NA	TRBJ2-7	TRBV24-1	NA	CATSAEGSYEQYF	TGTGCCACCAGTGCGGAGGGATCCTACGAGCAGTACTTC
NA	TRBJ2-1	TRBV2	TRBD2	CASSEWAGAYEQFF	TGTGCCAGCAGTGAATGGGCGGGAGCTTACGAGCAGTTCTTC
NA	TRBJ1-5	TRBV10-2	TRBD1	CASSETTGANQPQHF	TGCGCCAGCAGTGAAACGACAGGGGCCAATCAGCCCCAGCATTTT
NA	TRBJ1-1	TRBV11-2	TRBD1	CASSLRGQSFEAFF	TGTGCCAGCAGTCTGAGGGGACAGTCGTTTGAAGCTTTCTTT
NA	TRBJ1-2	TRBV6-1	NA	CASSEGQVENYGYTF	TGTGCCAGCAGTGAAGGCCAGGTGGAAAACTATGGCTACACCTTC
NA	TRBJ2-1	TRBV5-1	NA	CASSLLVTTNEQFF	TGCGCCAGCAGCTTGTTAGTGACTACCAATGAGCAGTTCTTC
NA	TRBJ2-2	TRBV6-6	NA	CASSHLRAGYTGELFF	TGTGCCAGCAGTCACCTTCGGGCGGGATACACCGGGGAGCTGTTTTTT
NA	TRBJ2-3	TRBV10-2	TRBD2	CASRLPLGGGPTDTQYF	TGCGCCAGCAGACTCCCCCTGGGGGGAGGGCCCACAGATACGCAGTATTTT
NA	TRBJ1-5	TRBV9	NA	CASSASRVQPQHF	TGTGCCAGCAGCGCGAGCAGGGTTCAGCCCCAGCATTTT
once	TRBJ1-1	TRBV3-1/TRBV3-2	NA	CASSQDHRDNRNTEAFF	TGTGCCAGCAGCCAAGACCACCGGGACAATCGGAACACTGAAGCTTTCTTT
NA	TRBJ1-2	TRBV9	NA	CASSVDLQIYGYTF	TGTGCCAGCAGCGTAGATCTACAGATCTATGGCTACACCTTC